The subject of this entry is one TCR beta chain. The data derive from a study of T cell responses to AZD1222 COVID-19 vaccine. CDR1 and CDR2 from the germline V gene are SNHLY and FYNNEI. With V trimmed by 6 bases and J by 4 bases, 10 bases remained unmatched. CDR3 length equals 15 residues. Profiling relied on immunoSEQ multiplex PCR, and the TCRdb table lists in-frame clones only, not all of them. The sample includes approximately 150,000 clones, roughly 89% of them seen just once. The J gene is TRBJ2-7, the V gene TRBV2; TRBD1 matches at 9 bases. The sample consisted of peripheral blood, taken on day 0 of AZD1222 vaccination. The clonotype was recovered from an adult in good health. The CDR3 sequence is CASRIPGQGVYEQYF. The CDR3, as DNA: TGTGCCAGCAGGATCCCGGGACAGGGAGTTTACGAGCAGTACTTC.